This passage covers 21 T cell receptor beta chains from one sample sequenced in a study of blood T cell repertoires in COVID-19. Assay: immunoSEQ multiplex PCR; the TCRdb copy retains only in-frame clones and omits some. The table records around 82,000 clones, 75% to 90% of them present only once. Material for sequencing was peripheral blood. These receptors all stem from a man older than 75 with COVID-19, enrolled during active disease.

The J gene is TRBJ2-1, the V gene TRBV11-1, with D perhaps TRBD2 (7 bases). Trimming cost V 3 bases and J 6 bases, with 12 bases left between them. The germline gives CDR1 SGHAT, CDR2 FQDESV (reference sequence). The CDR3 spans 14 residues. The DNA for the CDR3 is TGTGCCAGCAGCTTCATAGGGGGGGGCAATGAGCAGTTCTTC. Its protein product is CASSFIGGGNEQFF.

V is TRBV9 and J is TRBJ1-3, with D possibly TRBD1 on 6 matching bases. Trimming stripped 1 base from V and 4 bases from J, with 12 bases between. Germline values: CDR1 SGDLS, CDR2 YYNGEE. CDR3 length equals 15 residues. The CDR3, as DNA: TGTGCCAGCAGCGTATGGGGGGGGCGAGGAAACACCATATATTTT. This translates into CASSVWGGRGNTIYF. The full variable domain, with the rest looked up from reference TRBV9 and TRBJ1-3, is DSGVTQTPKHLITATGQRVTLRCSPRSGDLSVYWYQQSLDQGLQFLIQYYNGEERAKGNILERFSAQQFPDLHSELNLSSLELGDSALYFCASSVWGGRGNTIYFGEGSWLTVV.

The V and J genes are TRBV3-1 (or the pseudogene TRBV3-2) and TRBJ1-1; 7 positions match TRBD1. The CDR3 sequence is 13 residues long. Trimming took 4 bases from V and 6 from J; bases not matched to a gene: 5. Germline lookup yields CDR1 LGHDT and CDR2 YNNKEL (reference sequence). The CDR3 DNA sequence: TGTGCCAGCAGCCGTCGACAGGGTCCTGAAGCTTTCTTT. Amino acid sequence: CASSRRQGPEAFF.

This chain joins TRBV9 and TRBJ1-1; TRBD1 matches at 7 bases. With 2 bases clipped from V and 6 bases from J, the junction kept 7 bases outside the gene matches. The CDR3 runs 14 residues. The germline gives CDR1 SGDLS, CDR2 YYNGEE. The CDR3 DNA follows: TGTGCCAGCAGCGTCGGACAGGTGGGCGCTGAAGCTTTCTTT. This translates into CASSVGQVGAEAFF.

This chain uses TRBV5-1 with TRBJ2-1; 8 bases match TRBD2. CDR3 length: 15 residues. Germline V CDR1 and CDR2: SGHRS, YFSETQ. The J segment lost 5 bases and the V segment lost 1 base, leaving 5 bases of the junction unmatched. The CDR3 loop reads CASSLSGGKNNEQFF. Written as DNA, the CDR3 is TGCGCCAGCAGCTTGAGCGGGGGTAAAAACAATGAGCAGTTCTTC.

V and J are TRBV6-1 and TRBJ1-6; D perhaps matches TRBD1 (5 bases). The germline CDR1 and CDR2 sequences are MNHNS and SASEGT. The CDR3 is 17 residues long. V was cut by 0 bases and J by 1 base, with 10 bases left in between. CDR3 in amino acids: CASSEAPGGSYNSPLHF. In DNA, the CDR3 is TGTGCCAGCAGTGAAGCCCCGGGGGGATCCTATAATTCACCCCTCCACTTT.

The chain couples TRBV20-1 to TRBJ1-2; D call uncertain. This CDR3 comprises 11 residues. V gave up 3 bases and J gave up 4 bases, with 6 bases separating them. Germline values: CDR1 DFQATT, CDR2 SNEGSKA (reference sequence). The DNA for the CDR3 is TGCAGTGCTAGTGTGAGCTATGGCTACACCTTC. Its protein is CSASVSYGYTF.

The rearrangement joins TRBV7-2 to TRBJ1-2, with TRBD1 matching 8 bases. The CDR3 extends over 16 amino acids. V lost 3 bases to trimming and J lost 2 bases; unmatched junction nucleotides: 8. The V gene's germline CDR1 is SGHTA and CDR2 FQGNSA. The CDR3 DNA reads as TGTGCCAGCAGCTTGGGATCCTGGACAGGGAACTATGGCTACACCTTC. As protein: CASSLGSWTGNYGYTF.

This chain links TRBV10-2 with TRBJ2-6; D is possibly TRBD1 (5 bases). Germline V CDR1 and CDR2: WSHSY, SAAADI. The V end lost 5 bases, the J end lost 4 bases, and 12 bases lay between the germline ends. The length of the CDR3 is 15 residues. For the CDR3, the DNA is TGCGCCAGCAGTCAGCCAGGGTCCGGGGCCAACGTCCTGACTTTC. Its protein is CASSQPGSGANVLTF.

The chain links TRBV20-1 to TRBJ1-3, with D tentatively TRBD1 (5 bases). Trimming left V 2 bases short and J 8 bases short, with 7 bases between. There are 11 residues in the CDR3. The germline CDR1 and CDR2 sequences are DFQATT and SNEGSKA (reference sequence). The CDR3 loop is CSARQGDTIYF. The CDR3 region has the DNA TGCAGTGCTAGACAGGGCGACACCATATATTTT.

The chain recombines TRBV27 with TRBJ2-5, with D possibly TRBD2 on 5 matching bases. Germline loops: CDR1 MNHEY, CDR2 SMNVEV (reference sequence). Trimming pared 6 bases from V and 5 bases from J, leaving 13 bases between. The CDR3 consists of 13 residues. CDR3 DNA: TGTGCCAGCAGCCGAAGAGGGTGGGAGACCCAGTACTTC. Amino acids: CASSRRGWETQYF.

This clone has just one count. V usage is TRBV27 and J usage is TRBJ1-4, with D unclear. The V gene lost 5 bases and the J gene lost 8 bases, with 12 bases spanning the gap. The CDR3 is 13 amino acids. CDR1 MNHEY and CDR2 SMNVEV come from the germline V gene (reference sequence). Here the CDR3 DNA reads TGTGCCAGCAGTCTCCGGACTGGGGAAAAACTGTTTTTT. Protein: CASSLRTGEKLFF. The full variable domain, its missing parts supplied by reference TRBV27 and TRBJ1-4, is EAQVTQNPRYLITVTGKKLTVTCSQNMNHEYMSWYRQDPGLGLRQIYYSMNVEVTDKGDVPEGYKVSRKEKRNFPLILESPSPNQTSLYFCASSLRTGEKLFFGSGTQLSVL.

The chain couples TRBV7-9 to TRBJ1-2; 7 bases match TRBD1. CDR3 length: 14 amino acids. Germline lookup yields CDR1 SEHNR and CDR2 FQNEAQ (reference sequence). The trim removed 0 bases at V and 6 bases at J, leaving 4 bases unmatched. This CDR3 reads CASSLAGTENGYTF. The CDR3 bases are TGTGCCAGCAGCTTAGCCGGGACAGAAAATGGCTACACCTTC.

CDR3 coding DNA: TGCGCCAGCAGCTTGGCCATGTCAGGGGGCCGTGGCTACACCTTC. This codes for CASSLAMSGGRGYTF. The rearrangement uses TRBV5-1 and TRBJ1-2; 8 bases are shared with TRBD1. The V and J ends lost 0 bases and 7 bases, in that order; junction bases with no gene match: 8. Germline CDR1 is SGHRS and CDR2 is YFSETQ. The CDR3 runs to 15 residues.

The J gene is TRBJ2-7, the V gene TRBV9; tentatively, D is TRBD1 (6 bases). This CDR3 comprises 16 residues. V was trimmed by 4 bases and J by 7 bases, leaving 24 bases between them. CDR1 SGDLS and CDR2 YYNGEE come from the germline V gene. This chain's CDR3 is CASSSSPRTDQLEQYF. The CDR3, as DNA: TGTGCCAGCAGCTCCAGTCCTAGGACAGACCAGTTGGAGCAGTACTTC.

This rearrangement joins TRBV5-1 to TRBJ2-1; D call uncertain. This CDR3 is built from 11 residues. CDR1 and CDR2 (germline): SGHRS, YFSETQ. V was trimmed by 1 base and J by 8 bases, leaving 4 bases between them. CDR3 sequence reads: CASSLQDEQFF. DNA for the CDR3: TGCGCCAGCAGCTTGCAGGATGAGCAGTTCTTC.

The chain links TRBV28 to TRBJ1-5, with TRBD1 identical over 8 bases. Germline values: CDR1 MDHEN, CDR2 SYDVKM. The CDR3 runs 15 residues. After removal of 6 bases from V and 2 bases from J, the junction contained 6 bases not matched to a gene. CDR3 DNA sequence: TGTGCCAGCAGATTCAGGGGGCTGGGCAATCAGCCCCAGCATTTT. Amino acid sequence: CASRFRGLGNQPQHF.

The chain is built from TRBV6-4 and TRBJ2-5; the D gene is possibly TRBD2 (6 bases). This CDR3 has 16 residues. The V gene lost 0 bases and the J gene lost 3 bases, with 14 bases spanning the gap. Germline loops: CDR1 MRHNA, CDR2 SNTAGT. The CDR3 spells CASSDSRRGWEETQYF. In DNA, the CDR3 is TGTGCCAGCAGTGACTCTAGACGGGGGTGGGAAGAGACCCAGTACTTC.

The chain is built from TRBV6-1 and TRBJ1-5; no clear D. V was shortened by 6 bases and J by 1 base, with 4 bases between the two germline ends. Germline V lookup: CDR1 MNHNS, CDR2 SASEGT. This CDR3 is built from 12 residues. In nucleotides, the CDR3 is TGTGCCAGCAGGAGCAGCAATCAGCCCCAGCATTTT. This codes for CASRSSNQPQHF.

About this clone itself: An end of the junction does not agree with germline; a read error may underlie this. This sequence joins TRBV19 and TRBJ1-6, with D tentatively TRBD1 (5 bases). This CDR3 is built from 16 residues. Germline V gene sequence: CDR1 LNHDA, CDR2 SQIVND (reference sequence). The CDR3 loop reads CASSMTRGQADSPLHF. The DNA of the CDR3 is TGTGCCAGCAGTATGACAAGGGGCCAGGCGGATTCACCCCTCCACTTT.

The chain has TRBV6-5 and TRBJ1-6; 7 nucleotides match TRBD1. The V gene's germline CDR1 is MNHEY and CDR2 SVGAGI. V shed 6 bases and J 4 bases; nucleotides not matched to a gene: 3. This CDR3 comprises 14 residues. The CDR3 spells CASRGGQYNSPLHF. CDR3 DNA sequence: TGTGCCAGCAGGGGGGGACAGTATAATTCACCCCTCCACTTT.